This T cell receptor beta chain was retrieved from a study of blood T cell dynamics during melanoma immunotherapy. The CDR3 consists of 18 residues. V was shortened by 1 base and J by 0 bases, with 18 bases between the two germline ends. Germline values: CDR1 MGHRA, CDR2 YSYEKL. Clones were sequenced by immunoSEQ multiplex PCR, and TCRdb holds only the in-frame ones, with some missing. This table has more than 10,000 clones, just under 90% appearing once. Time point given: pre-treatment baseline. This clonotype was sampled from a human donor with melanoma. J is TRBJ1-2 and V is TRBV4-1; weak D call: TRBD1 (6 bases). The specimen comprised blood, sampled from a patient treated with checkpoint blockade. DNA of the CDR3: TGCGCCAGCAGCCAAGGCGGGGGGCGTTTCGGGACTAACTATGGCTACACCTTC. It translates to CASSQGGGRFGTNYGYTF.